This passage covers 5 T cell receptor beta chains from one sample sequenced in a study of early T cells in non-severe SARS-CoV-2 infection. In TCRdb, the 5' RACE reads were re-called with MiXCR into one record per CDR3 protein. Among under 70,000 distinct CDR3 sequences listed, approximately 13% were seen once. The starting material was whole blood, obtained at baseline. These receptors came from an adult who was a healthcare worker with PCR-confirmed SARS-CoV-2 infection or an uninfected control (not recorded which).

The chain links TRBV7-8 to TRBJ2-7; 13 nucleotides align to TRBD2. This CDR3 is built from 15 residues. With 4 bases clipped from V and 7 bases from J, the junction kept 7 bases outside the gene matches. From germline, CDR1 is SGHVS and CDR2 FQNEAQ. The CDR3 spells CASSSRTSGREEQYF. Written as DNA, the CDR3 is TGTGCCAGCAGCTCCAGGACTAGCGGGAGAGAAGAGCAGTACTTC. Full variable domain (rest looked up from reference TRBV7-8 and TRBJ2-7): GAGVSQSPRYKVAKRGQDVALRCDPISGHVSLFWYQQALGQGPEFLTYFQNEAQLDKSGLPSDRFFAERPEGSVSTLKIQRTQQEDSAVYLCASSSRTSGREEQYFGPGTRLTVT.

For the CDR3, the DNA is TGTGCCAGTAGGGGGGACATACGCAATCAGCCCCAGCATTTT. It translates to CASRGDIRNQPQHF. J is TRBJ1-5 and V is TRBV19, with D possibly being TRBD1 (6 bases). V was trimmed by 6 bases and J by 2 bases, leaving 11 bases between them. The V gene's germline CDR1 is LNHDA and CDR2 SQIVND (reference sequence). The CDR3 contains 14 residues.

The chain combines TRBV29-1 with TRBJ1-1; the D gene is possibly TRBD1 (6 bases). The germline V gene has CDR1 SQVTM and CDR2 ANQGSEA. The CDR3 contains 11 residues. Trimming removed 7 bases at V and 7 bases at J, with 13 bases between. The CDR3 spells CSADQGNEAFF. The CDR3, as DNA: TGCAGCGCCGACCAGGGGAATGAAGCTTTCTTT.

Note on this clonotype: This clone may be a read error of a much larger clone one base away. The chain combines TRBV4-3 with TRBJ2-7; unclear D gene. Germline values: CDR1 LGHNA, CDR2 YSLEER. This CDR3 spans 15 amino acids. Written as DNA, the CDR3 is TGCGCCAGCAGCCAGGGTGGAGAAGGACCATACGAGCAGAACTTC. It codes for CASSQGGEGPYEQNF.

The chain combines TRBV12-3 or TRBV12-4 with TRBJ1-5, with D uncertain. V lost 3 bases and J 9 bases, leaving 9 bases between the germline ends. The CDR3 consists of 12 residues. The CDR3: CASSFGATPQHF. The CDR3 DNA sequence: TGTGCCAGCAGTTTTGGAGCGACGCCCCAGCATTTT.